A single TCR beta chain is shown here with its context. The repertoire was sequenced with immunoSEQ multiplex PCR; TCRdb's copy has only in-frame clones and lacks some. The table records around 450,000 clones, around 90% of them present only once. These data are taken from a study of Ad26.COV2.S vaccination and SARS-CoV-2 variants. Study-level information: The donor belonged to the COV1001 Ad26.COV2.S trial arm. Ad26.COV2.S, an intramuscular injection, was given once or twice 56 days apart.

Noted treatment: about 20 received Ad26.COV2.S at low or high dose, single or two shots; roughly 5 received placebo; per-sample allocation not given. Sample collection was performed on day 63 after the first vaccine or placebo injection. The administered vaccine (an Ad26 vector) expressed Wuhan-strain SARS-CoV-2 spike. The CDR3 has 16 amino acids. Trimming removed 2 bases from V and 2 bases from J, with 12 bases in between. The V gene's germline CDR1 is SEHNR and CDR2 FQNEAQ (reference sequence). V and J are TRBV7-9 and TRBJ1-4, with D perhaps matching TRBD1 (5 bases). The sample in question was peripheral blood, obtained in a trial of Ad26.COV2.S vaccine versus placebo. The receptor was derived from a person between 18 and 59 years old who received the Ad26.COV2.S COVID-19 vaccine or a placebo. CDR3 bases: TGTGCCAGCAGCTTAATCAGGGAAGGGACTAATGAAAAACTGTTTTTT. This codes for CASSLIREGTNEKLFF.